This is a list of T cell receptor beta chains from one sample in a study of response to subunit inactivated influenza vaccine. In TCRdb, the RT-PCR reads were re-called with MiXCR into one record per CDR3 protein. The sample lists about 800,000 distinct CDR3 sequences, approximately 22% occurring once. This specimen consisted of PBMCs from blood, obtained 5 days after vaccination. These receptors originate from a man in his forties or fifties who received an inactivated influenza vaccine. Both conserved end residues are part of each CDR3. D genes are given only for firm matches. Where a row states a size, it is once, few, many or the class of an expanded clone; other rows omit it.

>TRBJ1-2|NA|TRBV27|few
CASSFGWGKGYGYTF
TGTGCCAGCAGTTTCGGTTGGGGGAAGGGCTATGGCTACACCTTC
>TRBJ2-2|NA|TRBV20-1|few
CSARGGKNTGELFF
TGCAGTGCTAGAGGAGGGAAGAACACCGGGGAGCTGTTTTTT
>TRBJ2-1|NA|TRBV21-1|NA
CASSTLTHPRASGGAGTYNEQFF
TGTGCCAGCAGCACACTAACCCACCCAAGGGCTAGCGGGGGGGCCGGAACCTACAATGAGCAGTTCTTC
>TRBJ1-1|NA|TRBV18|NA
CASSPPSAAAEPFF
TGTGCCAGCTCACCACCATCGGCGGCGGCTGAACCTTTCTTT
>TRBJ1-1|TRBD1|TRBV12-3/TRBV12-4|many
CASSFTGGNTEAFF
TGTGCCAGCAGTTTTACAGGGGGGAACACTGAAGCTTTCTTT
>TRBJ1-6|NA|TRBV7-2|NA
CASSSRQDFNSPLHF
TGTGCCAGCAGCTCCCGACAGGATTTTAATTCACCCCTCCACTTT
>TRBJ2-1|TRBD2|TRBV5-1|NA
CASSSIAGVTNEQFF
TGCGCCAGCAGCTCCATAGCGGGAGTGACAAATGAGCAGTTCTTC
>TRBJ2-5|NA|TRBV20-1|few
CSAMSGKETQYF
TGCAGTGCTATGAGCGGAAAAGAGACCCAGTACTTC
>TRBJ1-4|TRBD1|TRBV20-1|NA
CSANIPGQGSSTNEKLFF
TGCAGTGCTAATATCCCGGGACAGGGTAGTTCAACTAATGAAAAACTGTTTTTT
>TRBJ2-1|TRBD2|TRBV12-3/TRBV12-4|NA
CASSFAGGPRNEQFF
TGTGCCAGCAGTTTTGCGGGAGGGCCTCGTAATGAGCAGTTCTTC
>TRBJ1-5|NA|TRBV5-1|NA
CASRIDSSNQPQHF
TGCGCCAGCAGAATAGACAGTAGCAATCAGCCCCAGCATTTT
>TRBJ2-2|NA|TRBV2|NA
CASSDQTGNTGELFF
TGTGCCAGCAGTGACCAGACAGGGAACACCGGGGAGCTGTTTTTT
>TRBJ2-5|TRBD1|TRBV4-3|NA
CASSQGGQGTQYF
TGCGCCAGCAGCCAAGGGGGACAGGGTACCCAGTACTTC
>TRBJ2-6|NA|TRBV4-3|few
CASSHGTGANVLTF
TGCGCCAGCAGCCACGGCACTGGGGCCAACGTCCTGACTTTC
>TRBJ2-1|NA|TRBV7-3|few
CASSLSRFGDEQFF
TGTGCCAGCAGCTTATCCCGGTTCGGGGATGAGCAGTTCTTC
>TRBJ2-3|NA|TRBV7-9|NA
CASSFSSGGGTDTQYF
TGTGCCAGCAGCTTCTCAAGTGGCGGGGGCACAGATACGCAGTATTTT
>TRBJ1-6|NA|TRBV5-5|NA
CASSLDPIGLSPLHF
TGTGCCAGCAGCTTGGACCCTATAGGTTTGTCACCCCTCCACTTT
>TRBJ2-3|NA|TRBV7-8|NA
CASSLAARGPDTQYF
TGTGCCAGCAGCTTAGCGGCTAGAGGGCCAGATACGCAGTATTTT
>TRBJ2-4|NA|TRBV6-1|few
CASSDQTGAIQYF
TGTGCCAGCAGTGACCAGACCGGGGCAATTCAGTACTTC
>TRBJ2-7|TRBD1|TRBV5-6|NA
CASSLDYRGYEQYF
TGTGCCAGCAGCTTGGACTACAGGGGCTACGAGCAGTACTTC
>TRBJ1-1|NA|TRBV12-3/TRBV12-4|few
CASTAETGTEAFF
TGTGCCAGCACCGCGGAGACAGGAACTGAAGCTTTCTTT
>TRBJ2-3|TRBD2|TRBV7-9|few
CASSFLPGGPSDTQYF
TGTGCCAGCAGCTTTTTACCGGGGGGGCCCTCAGATACGCAGTATTTT
>TRBJ2-1|TRBD1|TRBV28|NA
CASSGLGQYNEQFF
TGTGCCAGCAGTGGCTTGGGACAGTACAATGAGCAGTTCTTC
>TRBJ2-7|TRBD2|TRBV10-2|NA
CASTRSGSSYEQYF
TGCGCCAGCACCCGTAGCGGGAGTTCCTACGAGCAGTACTTC
>TRBJ1-5|NA|TRBV24-1|NA
CATSGTRGADSNQPQHF
TGTGCCACCAGTGGGACCCGGGGCGCCGATAGCAATCAGCCCCAGCATTTT
>TRBJ2-3|TRBD1|TRBV6-2/TRBV6-3|NA
CASSSNQDRGRGDTQYF
TGTGCCAGCAGTTCCAACCAAGACAGGGGGCGTGGAGATACGCAGTATTTT
>TRBJ2-2|NA|TRBV10-3|few
CAIMAGAFGAGELFF
TGTGCCATCATGGCAGGGGCCTTCGGGGCCGGGGAGCTGTTTTTT